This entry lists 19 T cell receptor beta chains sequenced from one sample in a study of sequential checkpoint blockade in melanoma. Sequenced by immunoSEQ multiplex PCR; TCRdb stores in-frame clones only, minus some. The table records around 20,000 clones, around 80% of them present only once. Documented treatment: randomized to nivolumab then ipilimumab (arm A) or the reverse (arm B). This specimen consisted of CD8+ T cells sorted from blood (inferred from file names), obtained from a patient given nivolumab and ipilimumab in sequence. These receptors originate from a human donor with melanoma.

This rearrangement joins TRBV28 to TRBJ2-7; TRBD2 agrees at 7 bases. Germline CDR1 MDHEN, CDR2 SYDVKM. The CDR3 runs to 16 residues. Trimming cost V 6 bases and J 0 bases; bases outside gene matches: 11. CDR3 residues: CASSPVGGGDSYEQYF. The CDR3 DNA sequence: TGTGCCAGCAGCCCAGTGGGGGGAGGGGACTCCTACGAGCAGTACTTC.

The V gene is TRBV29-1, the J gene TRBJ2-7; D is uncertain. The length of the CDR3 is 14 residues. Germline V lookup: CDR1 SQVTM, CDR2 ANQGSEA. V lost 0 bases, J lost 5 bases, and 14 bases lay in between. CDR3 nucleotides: TGCAGCGTTGAAGATCCTGGCCGATTCCACGAGCAGTACTTC. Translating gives CSVEDPGRFHEQYF.

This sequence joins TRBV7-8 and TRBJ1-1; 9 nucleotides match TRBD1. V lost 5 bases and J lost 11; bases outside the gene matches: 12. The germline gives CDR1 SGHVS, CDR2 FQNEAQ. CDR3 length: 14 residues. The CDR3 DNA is TGTGCCAGCAGCCCAAGGACAGGGGAAGTGGGGGCTTTCTTT. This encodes CASSPRTGEVGAFF.

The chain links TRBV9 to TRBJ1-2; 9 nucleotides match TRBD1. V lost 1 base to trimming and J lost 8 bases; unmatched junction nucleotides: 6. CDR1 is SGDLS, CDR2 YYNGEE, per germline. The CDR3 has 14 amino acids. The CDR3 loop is CASSVSGTGKGYTF. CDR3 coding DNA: TGTGCCAGCAGCGTATCCGGGACAGGGAAGGGCTACACCTTC.

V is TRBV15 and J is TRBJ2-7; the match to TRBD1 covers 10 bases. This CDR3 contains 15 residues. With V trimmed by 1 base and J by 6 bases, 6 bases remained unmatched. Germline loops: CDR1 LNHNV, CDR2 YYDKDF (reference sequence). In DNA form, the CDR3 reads TGTGCCACCAGCAGAGTACGGGACAGGGGAGGCGAGCAGTACTTC. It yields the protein CATSRVRDRGGEQYF.

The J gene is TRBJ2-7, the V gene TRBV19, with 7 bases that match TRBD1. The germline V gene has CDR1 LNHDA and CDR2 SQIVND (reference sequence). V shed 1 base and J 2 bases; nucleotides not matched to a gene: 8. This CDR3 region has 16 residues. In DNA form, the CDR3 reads TGTGCCAGTAGTATAGGGGTAGGACAGGACGCCTACGAGCAGTACTTC. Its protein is CASSIGVGQDAYEQYF.

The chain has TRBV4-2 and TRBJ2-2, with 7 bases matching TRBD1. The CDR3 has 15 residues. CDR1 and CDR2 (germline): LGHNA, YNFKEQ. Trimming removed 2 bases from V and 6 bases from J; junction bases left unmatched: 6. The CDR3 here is CASSQKRQGAGELFF. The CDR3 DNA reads TGTGCCAGCAGCCAAAAACGTCAGGGGGCCGGGGAGCTGTTTTTT.

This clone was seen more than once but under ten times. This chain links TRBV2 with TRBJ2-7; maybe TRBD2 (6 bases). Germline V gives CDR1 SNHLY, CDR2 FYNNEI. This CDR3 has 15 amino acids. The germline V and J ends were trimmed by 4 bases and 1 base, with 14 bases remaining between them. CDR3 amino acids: CASSVFSGKSYEQYF. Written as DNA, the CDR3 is TGTGCCAGCAGTGTTTTTAGCGGAAAATCCTACGAGCAGTACTTC.

CDR3 sequence reads: CASSMPDRVQETQYF. CDR3 bases: TGTGCCAGTAGTATGCCGGACAGGGTACAAGAGACCCAGTACTTC. This chain links TRBV19 with TRBJ2-5, with TRBD1 matching 8 bases. V gave up 3 bases and J gave up 2 bases; unmatched junction bases: 5. CDR1 LNHDA and CDR2 SQIVND come from the germline V gene (reference sequence). The CDR3 is 15 amino acids.

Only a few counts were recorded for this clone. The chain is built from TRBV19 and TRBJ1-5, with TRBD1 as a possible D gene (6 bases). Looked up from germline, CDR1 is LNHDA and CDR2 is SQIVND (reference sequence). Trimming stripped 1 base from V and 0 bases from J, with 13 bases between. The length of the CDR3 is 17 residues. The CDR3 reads CASSIARGAYSNQPQHF. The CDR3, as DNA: TGTGCCAGTAGTATAGCGCGGGGGGCATATAGCAATCAGCCCCAGCATTTT.

The CDR3 spells CASSIVAGSSYEQYF. The DNA of the CDR3 is TGTGCCAGTAGTATAGTAGCGGGATCCTCCTACGAGCAGTACTTC. The chain combines TRBV19 with TRBJ2-7; 8 positions agree with TRBD2. The CDR3 runs to 15 residues. Germline assignment: CDR1 LNHDA and CDR2 SQIVND (reference sequence). V shed 1 base and J 0 bases; nucleotides not matched to a gene: 2.

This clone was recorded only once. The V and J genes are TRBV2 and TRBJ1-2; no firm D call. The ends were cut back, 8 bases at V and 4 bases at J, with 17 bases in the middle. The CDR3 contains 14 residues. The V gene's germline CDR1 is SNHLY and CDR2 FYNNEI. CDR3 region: CASGYRSPIYGYTF. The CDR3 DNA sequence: TGTGCCAGCGGATACAGATCGCCCATCTATGGCTACACCTTC.

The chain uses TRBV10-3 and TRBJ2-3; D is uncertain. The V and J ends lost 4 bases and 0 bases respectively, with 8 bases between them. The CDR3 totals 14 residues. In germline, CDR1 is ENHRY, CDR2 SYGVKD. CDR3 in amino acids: CAISAVPSTDTQYF. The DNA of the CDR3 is TGTGCCATCAGTGCAGTCCCTAGCACAGATACGCAGTATTTT.

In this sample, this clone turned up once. CDR3 nucleotides: TGTGCCAGCAATCGACAGGGGGCCGGTGAGACCCAGTACTTC. Amino acids: CASNRQGAGETQYF. V is TRBV28 and J is TRBJ2-5, with 10 bases fitting TRBD1. This CDR3 region has 14 residues. Germline lookup yields CDR1 MDHEN and CDR2 SYDVKM. V was pared by 7 bases and J by 5 bases, with 7 bases of the junction left unmatched.

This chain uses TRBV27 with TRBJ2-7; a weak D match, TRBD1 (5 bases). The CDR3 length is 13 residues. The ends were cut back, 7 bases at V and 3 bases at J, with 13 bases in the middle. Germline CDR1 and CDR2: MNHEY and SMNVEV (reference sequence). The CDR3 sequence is CASKGPGHYEQYF. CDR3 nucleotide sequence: TGTGCCAGCAAGGGGCCCGGACACTACGAGCAGTACTTC.

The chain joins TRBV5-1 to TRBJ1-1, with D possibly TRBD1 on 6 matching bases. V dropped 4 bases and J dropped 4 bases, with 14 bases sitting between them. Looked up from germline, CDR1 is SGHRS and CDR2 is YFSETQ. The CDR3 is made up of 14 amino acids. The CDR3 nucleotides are TGCGCCAGCAGCCCGAGGGGGGGCGGCACTGAAGCTTTCTTT. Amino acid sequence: CASSPRGGGTEAFF.

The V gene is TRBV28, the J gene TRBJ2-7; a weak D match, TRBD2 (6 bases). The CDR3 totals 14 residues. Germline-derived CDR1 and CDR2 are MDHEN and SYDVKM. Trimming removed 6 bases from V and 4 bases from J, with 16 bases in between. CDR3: CASSPAGGGYEQYF. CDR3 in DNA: TGTGCCAGCAGCCCTGCCGGTGGAGGGTACGAGCAGTACTTC.

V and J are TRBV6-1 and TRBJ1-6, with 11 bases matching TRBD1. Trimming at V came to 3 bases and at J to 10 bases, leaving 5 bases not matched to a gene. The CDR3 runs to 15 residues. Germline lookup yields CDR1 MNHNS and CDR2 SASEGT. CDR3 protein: CASSERTGGASPLHF. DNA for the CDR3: TGTGCCAGCAGTGAGCGGACAGGGGGCGCGTCACCCCTCCACTTT.

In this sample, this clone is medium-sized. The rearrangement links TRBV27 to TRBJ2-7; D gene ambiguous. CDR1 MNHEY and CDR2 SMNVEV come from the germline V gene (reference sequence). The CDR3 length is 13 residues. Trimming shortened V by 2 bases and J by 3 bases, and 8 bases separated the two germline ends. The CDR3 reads CASSLRAYYEQYF. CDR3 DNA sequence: TGTGCCAGCAGTTTAAGAGCGTACTACGAGCAGTACTTC.